The clone carrying this T cell receptor (beta chain) came up many times. The data were obtained in a study of T-cell reconstitution after alpha-beta-depleted transplantation in children. The CDR3 contains 15 residues. After removal of 6 bases from V and 5 bases from J, the junction contained 10 bases not matched to a gene. The V gene's germline CDR1 is SGHDT and CDR2 YYEEEE. Molecular barcoding with unique molecular identifiers was used for the TCRbeta library. From the PCR reads, TCRdb called clonotypes with MiXCR, one entry per CDR3 protein. The sample includes approximately 240,000 distinct CDR3 sequences, about 9.2% seen only once; the top ten take roughly 6.2%.

The source was PBMCs from the stem cell graft donor, collected from the stem cell graft. This clonotype originated in a human donor who donated a stem cell graft to a child with acute lymphoblastic leukemia. This rearrangement joins TRBV5-6 to TRBJ2-2, with 7 bases matching TRBD1. The DNA for the CDR3 is TGTGCCAGCATCCTAGGGGGCATGGGAACCGGGGAGCTGTTTTTT. This sequence encodes CASILGGMGTGELFF.